The next 7 T cell receptor beta chains were all read from a single sample in a study of blood T cell repertoires in COVID-19. The assay was immunoSEQ multiplex PCR, and TCRdb's table has in-frame clones only and misses some. There are about 230,000 clones in the sample; 75% to 90% occur only once, and 2% to 3% lies in the top ten. The sequencing sample was made of peripheral blood. The receptors shown here come from a man in his thirties or forties with COVID-19, enrolled during active disease.

The chain joins TRBV5-4 to TRBJ2-3; D is unclear. The CDR3 consists of 13 residues. Looked up from germline, CDR1 is SGHNT and CDR2 is YYREEE (reference sequence). The ends were cut back, 4 bases at V and 0 bases at J, with 6 bases in the middle. CDR3 protein: CASSRASTDTQYF. DNA of the CDR3: TGTGCCAGCAGCCGAGCTAGCACAGATACGCAGTATTTT.

V gene TRBV5-1 combines with J gene TRBJ1-1; no clear D gene. The V end was cut by 1 base, the J end by 2 bases, with 9 bases between. The CDR3 consists of 14 residues. Germline V gives CDR1 SGHRS, CDR2 YFSETQ. CDR3 residues: CASSLQGSNTEAFF. The DNA of the CDR3 is TGCGCCAGCAGCTTGCAAGGGAGTAACACTGAAGCTTTCTTT.

The genes are TRBV5-1 and TRBJ1-4; possibly TRBD1 for D (5 bases). The germline CDR1 and CDR2 sequences are SGHRS and YFSETQ. V was shortened by 1 base and J by 1 base, with 11 bases between the two germline ends. CDR3 size: 16 residues. CDR3 sequence (DNA): TGCGCCAGCAGCTTGATGGGACTTCGAACTAATGAAAAACTGTTTTTT. Its translation is CASSLMGLRTNEKLFF.

The chain links TRBV11-2 to TRBJ2-7; 7 nucleotides align to TRBD2. The CDR3 is 13 amino acids. Looked up from germline, CDR1 is SGHAT and CDR2 is FQNNGV. J was trimmed by 7 bases and V by 2 bases; bases with no gene match: 5. The CDR3 DNA reads as TGTGCCAGCAGCTTAACCGGGGAGGGGGAGCAGTACTTC. Amino acid sequence: CASSLTGEGEQYF.

This chain joins TRBV28 and TRBJ1-1; weak D call: TRBD1 (5 bases). The germline V gene has CDR1 MDHEN and CDR2 SYDVKM. The CDR3 spans 13 residues. Trimming took 4 bases from V and 8 from J, leaving 14 bases between them. This chain's CDR3 is CASSSFNGGEAFF. The DNA for the CDR3 is TGTGCCAGCAGTTCGTTCAACGGGGGAGAAGCTTTCTTT.

This clone appeared a single time. V and J are TRBV4-1 and TRBJ2-1; 7 nucleotides match TRBD1. CDR3 size: 14 residues. With 7 bases clipped from V and 4 bases from J, the junction kept 7 bases outside the gene matches. CDR1 and CDR2 (germline): MGHRA, YSYEKL. CDR3 bases: TGCGCCAGCACCCCGGGACAGATATACAATGAGCAGTTCTTC. Translation gives CASTPGQIYNEQFF.

The chain carries TRBV19 and TRBJ2-1; 11 nucleotides match TRBD2. V gave up 2 bases and J gave up 3 bases; unmatched junction bases: 6. Germline-derived CDR1 and CDR2 are LNHDA and SQIVND (reference sequence). The CDR3 contains 17 residues. CDR3 nucleotides: TGTGCCAGTAGTATACGGGCTAGCGGGGGGAACTACAATGAGCAGTTCTTC. Translated, it gives CASSIRASGGNYNEQFF.